Below are 29 T cell receptor beta chains sequenced from a single sample in a study of blood T cell repertoires in COVID-19. Generated by immunoSEQ multiplex PCR, the TCRdb table keeps only in-frame clones and is missing some. The repertoire holds roughly 180,000 clones, with 86% as singletons. The sample taken for sequencing was peripheral blood. These receptors were obtained from a man aged 18 to 35 with acute or convalescent COVID-19.

This clone was counted a few times. The V and J genes are TRBV7-3 and TRBJ1-3, with D possibly matching TRBD1 (5 bases). V was cut by 3 bases and J by 4 bases, with 10 bases left in between. CDR1 and CDR2 from the germline V gene are SGHTA and FQGTGA. The CDR3 loop spans 14 amino acids. The CDR3 here is CASSLAGPGNTIYF. Here the CDR3 DNA reads TGTGCCAGCAGCTTGGCGGGACCGGGAAACACCATATATTTT.

This sequence joins TRBV19 and TRBJ1-4; D is possibly TRBD1 (5 bases). Trimming stripped 6 bases from V and 7 bases from J, with 12 bases between. The CDR3 has 13 residues. Per the germline V gene, CDR1 is LNHDA and CDR2 is SQIVND (reference sequence). CDR3 sequence reads: CASSDQGSEKLFF. The CDR3 DNA reads TGTGCCAGTAGCGACCAGGGAAGTGAAAAACTGTTTTTT.

V and J are TRBV6-5 and TRBJ2-2; 10 bases agree with TRBD2. This CDR3 comprises 13 residues. V lost 7 bases to trimming and J lost 8 bases; unmatched junction nucleotides: 4. Germline CDR1 and CDR2: MNHEY and SVGAGI. As DNA, the CDR3 is TGTGCCAGCAAATCTAGCGGGGGAGGGGAGCTGTTTTTT. Protein: CASKSSGGGELFF.

This clone was seen only once. The chain recombines TRBV4-2 with TRBJ2-1; D remains unclear. The V end lost 0 bases, the J end lost 0 bases, and 9 bases lay between the germline ends. The V gene's germline CDR1 is LGHNA and CDR2 YNFKEQ. CDR3 length: 16 residues. The CDR3 is CASSQDRSRSYNEQFF. DNA for the CDR3: TGTGCCAGCAGCCAAGATCGGAGCCGCTCCTACAATGAGCAGTTCTTC.

This clone is a singleton in its sample. This chain uses TRBV2 with TRBJ1-1; 8 nucleotides agree with TRBD1. There are 16 residues in the CDR3. Germline-derived CDR1 and CDR2 are SNHLY and FYNNEI. The junction had 10 bases not matched to a gene; V was cut back by 7 bases and J by 0 bases. The DNA for the CDR3 is TGTGCCAGCACCATGGACAGGGAGGAGTTGAACACTGAAGCTTTCTTT. Translated, it gives CASTMDREELNTEAFF.

V usage is TRBV7-2 and J usage is TRBJ1-2; D is possibly TRBD1 (5 bases). There are 14 residues in the CDR3. Germline assignment: CDR1 SGHTA and CDR2 FQGNSA. V was pared by 3 bases and J by 3 bases, with 11 bases between. The CDR3: CASSLFLGDYGYTF. DNA of the CDR3: TGTGCCAGCAGCTTGTTTTTAGGGGACTATGGCTACACCTTC. Full variable domain (rest looked up from reference TRBV7-2 and TRBJ1-2): GAGVSQSPSNKVTEKGKDVELRCDPISGHTALYWYRQSLGQGLEFLIYFQGNSAPDKSGLPSDRFSAERTGGSVSTLTIQRTQQEDSAVYLCASSLFLGDYGYTFGSGTRLTVV.

This clone was seen once. The chain recombines TRBV11-2 with TRBJ1-1, with 7 bases aligning to TRBD1. V gave up 2 bases and J gave up 5 bases; unmatched junction bases: 5. CDR3 length equals 14 residues. CDR1 is SGHAT and CDR2 is FQNNGV in the germline V gene. The CDR3 region is CASSLMSTGTEAFF. The CDR3 DNA follows: TGTGCCAGCAGCTTAATGTCGACAGGGACTGAAGCTTTCTTT.

V gene TRBV30 combines with J gene TRBJ1-6, with D unresolved. The CDR3 contains 16 residues. The V and J ends lost 0 bases and 7 bases respectively, with 16 bases between them. The V gene's germline CDR1 is GTSNPN and CDR2 SVGIG (reference sequence). The DNA of the CDR3 is TGTGCCTGGAGTGTACGCCAGCCGACTGGCAATTCACCCCTCCACTTT. Protein product: CAWSVRQPTGNSPLHF.

V gene TRBV20-1 combines with J gene TRBJ2-7; TRBD1 matches 9 bases. Trimming took 3 bases from V and 3 from J; bases not matched to a gene: 6. CDR3 size: 14 residues. The germline V gene has CDR1 DFQATT and CDR2 SNEGSKA (reference sequence). CDR3 region: CSASFGQGIYEQYF. The CDR3 nucleotides read TGCAGTGCTAGTTTCGGACAGGGGATCTACGAGCAGTACTTC.

The sample holds a few counts of this clone. The V gene is TRBV7-8, the J gene TRBJ2-2; D remains unclear. The CDR3 runs to 13 residues. Germline CDR1 SGHVS, CDR2 FQNEAQ. V lost 1 base and J lost 6, with 6 bases in between. CDR3: CASSLEAAGELFF. As DNA, the CDR3 is TGTGCCAGCAGCTTAGAGGCGGCCGGGGAGCTGTTTTTT.

The V call is TRBV11-2, the J call TRBJ2-3; TRBD2 matches at 8 bases. There are 15 residues in the CDR3. Trimming removed 3 bases from V and 1 base from J; junction bases left unmatched: 3. CDR1 is SGHAT and CDR2 is FQNNGV in the germline V gene. CDR3 residues: CASSLGTSGTDTQYF. CDR3 DNA sequence: TGTGCCAGCAGCTTGGGGACTAGTGGCACAGATACGCAGTATTTT.

The chain uses TRBV7-8 and TRBJ2-1; 11 bases are a match to TRBD1. Germline V gene lookup returns CDR1 SGHVS and CDR2 FQNEAQ. After removal of 7 bases from V and 6 bases from J, the junction contained 11 bases not matched to a gene. This CDR3 is 16 amino acids long. The CDR3 here is CASTLYRDRGGNEQFF. The DNA of the CDR3 is TGTGCCAGCACCCTCTACCGGGACAGGGGGGGCAATGAGCAGTTCTTC.

The chain recombines TRBV7-8 with TRBJ2-2; D is perhaps TRBD1 (6 bases). The length of the CDR3 is 15 residues. Deletions cut 6 bases from V and 7 bases from J, with 18 bases between. Germline V CDR1 and CDR2: SGHVS, FQNEAQ. Here the CDR3 reads CASRSDRFGVGELFF. In DNA, the CDR3 is TGTGCCAGCAGATCAGACAGGTTCGGGGTCGGGGAGCTGTTTTTT.

The V gene is TRBV18, the J gene TRBJ2-7; the D gene is possibly TRBD2 (6 bases). The CDR3 is made up of 13 amino acids. Germline CDR1 and CDR2: KGHSH and LQKENI. Trimming took off 3 bases at V and 3 bases at J, with 9 bases between the two ends. CDR3 sequence: CASSPRGLYEQYF. Written as DNA, the CDR3 is TGTGCCAGCTCACCCCGGGGACTCTACGAGCAGTACTTC.

This chain links TRBV28 with TRBJ2-7, with TRBD2 identical over 9 bases. There are 15 residues in the CDR3. Germline CDR1 reads MDHEN; CDR2 reads SYDVKM. V shed 6 bases, J shed 4 bases, and the junction held 10 bases outside the gene matches. Written as DNA, the CDR3 is TGTGCCAGCAGCTCCCCCGGGACTAGCAATTACGAGCAGTACGTC. Protein product: CASSSPGTSNYEQYV.

The chain carries TRBV5-4 and TRBJ1-2; D is unresolved. Germline V lookup: CDR1 SGHNT, CDR2 YYREEE (reference sequence). The length of the CDR3 is 14 residues. Trimming stripped 0 bases from V and 4 bases from J, with 10 bases between. The CDR3 DNA reads as TGTGCCAGCAGCTTGGGGCAGGCCCGCTATGGCTACACCTTC. This encodes CASSLGQARYGYTF.

The chain joins TRBV5-1 to TRBJ2-5, with 7 bases lining up with TRBD2. This CDR3 region has 16 residues. Germline trimming cut 0 bases from V and 1 base from J; bases unmatched to any gene: 6. Germline CDR1 and CDR2: SGHRS and YFSETQ. The CDR3 DNA reads TGCGCCAGCAGCTTGGGAGGAGCGGGGTTCCAAGAGACCCAGTACTTC. Protein sequence: CASSLGGAGFQETQYF.

The rearrangement joins TRBV5-6 to TRBJ1-5, with 7 bases that match TRBD1. The CDR3 is made up of 16 amino acids. Germline values: CDR1 SGHDT, CDR2 YYEEEE. V was clipped by 2 bases and J by 4 bases; unmatched bases: 9. The CDR3 sequence is CASSFWTGRGNQPQHF. The DNA of the CDR3 is TGTGCCAGCAGCTTCTGGACAGGAAGGGGTAATCAGCCCCAGCATTTT.

The V gene is TRBV2, the J gene TRBJ2-5; 7 nucleotides align to TRBD2. V was clipped by 6 bases and J by 4 bases; unmatched bases: 2. The CDR3 is 12 residues long. CDR1 is SNHLY, CDR2 FYNNEI, per germline. The CDR3 region is CASRGGVETQYF. In nucleotides, the CDR3 is TGTGCCAGCAGGGGAGGGGTAGAGACCCAGTACTTC.

The gene calls are TRBV20-1 and TRBJ2-1; 8 bases map to TRBD2. The CDR3 is made up of 15 amino acids. Germline-derived CDR1 and CDR2 are DFQATT and SNEGSKA (reference sequence). Trimming cost V 3 bases and J 4 bases; bases outside gene matches: 8. CDR3 sequence: CSASRRGVVYNEQFF. CDR3 sequence (DNA): TGCAGTGCTAGTCGGCGGGGGGTCGTTTACAATGAGCAGTTCTTC.

This chain joins TRBV7-9 and TRBJ1-6, with 8 bases identical to TRBD1. Germline V lookup: CDR1 SEHNR, CDR2 FQNEAQ (reference sequence). J was trimmed by 5 bases and V by 3 bases; bases with no gene match: 3. CDR3 length: 15 amino acids. The CDR3 reads CASSLGQDHNSPLHF. For the CDR3, the DNA is TGTGCCAGCAGCTTGGGACAGGACCATAATTCACCCCTCCACTTT.

V and J are TRBV19 and TRBJ2-1; tentative D call: TRBD2 (7 bases). Trimming cost V 6 bases and J 0 bases, with 15 bases left between them. The CDR3 runs 16 residues. CDR1 and CDR2 (germline): LNHDA, SQIVND (reference sequence). Written as DNA, the CDR3 is TGTGCCAGTAGCAACCACGGGGGGCGCTCCTACAATGAGCAGTTCTTC. The encoded protein is CASSNHGGRSYNEQFF. Full variable domain (missing parts from reference TRBV19 and TRBJ2-1): DGGITQSPKYLFRKEGQNVTLSCEQNLNHDAMYWYRQDPGQGLRLIYYSQIVNDFQKGDIAEGYSVSREKKESFPLTVTSAQKNPTAFYLCASSNHGGRSYNEQFFGPGTRLTVL.

In this sample, this clone turned up a few times. The chain recombines TRBV27 with TRBJ2-7; D might be TRBD1 (5 bases). Looked up from germline, CDR1 is MNHEY and CDR2 is SMNVEV (reference sequence). The V end lost 2 bases, the J end lost 3 bases, and 8 bases lay between the germline ends. The CDR3 covers 13 residues. CDR3 in amino acids: CASSLLRGYEQYF. Here the CDR3 DNA reads TGTGCCAGCAGTTTACTTAGGGGCTACGAGCAGTACTTC.

This clone came up a few times. This sequence joins TRBV6-5 and TRBJ2-2; TRBD2 agrees at 9 bases. The CDR3 has 15 amino acids. V was clipped by 5 bases and J by 7 bases; unmatched bases: 8. Germline V lookup: CDR1 MNHEY, CDR2 SVGAGI. The CDR3 spells CASSPGTSYGGELFF. The CDR3, as DNA: TGTGCCAGCAGTCCCGGGACTAGCTATGGCGGGGAGCTGTTTTTT.

V usage is TRBV28 and J usage is TRBJ1-2; D gene uncertain. V lost 6 bases and J lost 4, with 9 bases in between. CDR1 and CDR2 (germline): MDHEN, SYDVKM. The CDR3 has 12 amino acids. Here the CDR3 DNA reads TGTGCCAGCAGGCGGTCGGGCTATGGCTACACCTTC. Its protein product is CASRRSGYGYTF.

This rearrangement joins TRBV21-1 to TRBJ2-7; no check of the table's D call, TRBD1, against the DNA was made. TRBV21-1 is given as a pseudogene. The CDR3 totals 13 residues. CDR3 in DNA: TGTGCCAGCAGCACTAACAGGGACTACGAGCAGTACTTC. Its translation is CASSTNRDYEQYF.

The chain recombines TRBV5-1 with TRBJ2-6, with TRBD2 as a possible D gene (7 bases). The CDR3 length is 17 residues. Trimming took 1 base from V and 4 from J, leaving 15 bases between them. CDR1 is SGHRS and CDR2 is YFSETQ in the germline V gene. This CDR3 reads CASSLQNGGRGANVLTF. The CDR3 coding sequence is TGCGCCAGCAGCTTGCAAAACGGGGGGCGCGGGGCCAACGTCCTGACTTTC.

The chain has TRBV19 and TRBJ1-5, with 7 bases that match TRBD1. With V trimmed by 7 bases and J by 4 bases, 13 bases remained unmatched. CDR1 and CDR2 from the germline V gene are LNHDA and SQIVND (reference sequence). This CDR3 region has 16 residues. The CDR3 sequence: CASTIWRDSTNQPQHF. The CDR3 coding sequence is TGTGCCAGTACCATATGGCGGGACAGCACTAATCAGCCCCAGCATTTT.

The J gene is TRBJ1-2, the V gene TRBV10-3; 7 bases fit TRBD1. Per the germline V gene, CDR1 is ENHRY and CDR2 is SYGVKD. V lost 0 bases to trimming and J lost 8 bases; unmatched junction nucleotides: 9. CDR3 size: 15 residues. For the CDR3, the DNA is TGTGCCATCAGTGAGTCTGGCGACAGGGCCGGAGGCTACACCTTC. This sequence encodes CAISESGDRAGGYTF.